Listed below are T cell receptor beta chains from one sample, sequenced in a study of tumor-infiltrating lymphocytes in oesophageal squamous cell carcinoma. TCRdb reprocessed the PCR reads with MiXCR, giving one entry per CDR3 protein. The repertoire holds fewer than 15,000 distinct CDR3 sequences, with approximately 54% as singletons. Sequencing input: esophageal tumor tissue. These receptors all come from a male donor with esophageal squamous cell carcinoma. The CDR3 runs from the conserved cysteine through the conserved F or W. The order of the fields is J gene, clone size, V gene, D gene, CDR3 protein, CDR3 DNA. A D gene is named only where the DNA matches it firmly. Clone size is not always given. Where it is, it says once, few, many or a class for expanded clones.

j_gene: TRBJ2-1; abundance: NA; v_gene: TRBV12-3/TRBV12-4; d_gene: TRBD2; CDR3aa: CASSSLRGRDYNEQFF; CDR3nt: TGTGCCAGCAGTTCCCTGCGCGGGAGGGACTACAATGAGCAGTTCTTC
j_gene: TRBJ2-1; abundance: NA; v_gene: TRBV6-6; d_gene: TRBD2; CDR3aa: CASSYSGTSGLYNEQFF; CDR3nt: TGTGCCAGCAGTTACTCGGGGACTAGCGGGCTGTACAATGAGCAGTTCTTC
j_gene: TRBJ2-1; abundance: NA; v_gene: TRBV6-1; d_gene: NA; CDR3aa: CASRVEGSYNEQFF; CDR3nt: TGTGCCAGCAGGGTAGAGGGCTCCTACAATGAGCAGTTCTTC
j_gene: TRBJ2-2; abundance: NA; v_gene: TRBV7-3; d_gene: TRBD1; CDR3aa: CASSLTQGASGELFF; CDR3nt: TGTGCCAGCAGCTTAACACAGGGGGCATCCGGGGAGCTGTTTTTT
j_gene: TRBJ2-5; abundance: NA; v_gene: TRBV7-4; d_gene: TRBD2; CDR3aa: CASSRGLAGRWDEQYF; CDR3nt: TGTGCCAGCAGCAGAGGACTAGCGGGAAGGTGGGATGAGCAGTACTTC
j_gene: TRBJ2-5; abundance: NA; v_gene: TRBV7-3; d_gene: NA; CDR3aa: CASSLTGPETQYF; CDR3nt: TGTGCCAGCAGCTTAACCGGCCCAGAGACCCAGTACTTC
j_gene: TRBJ2-6; abundance: NA; v_gene: TRBV7-2; d_gene: NA; CDR3aa: CASSWDSGANVLTF; CDR3nt: TGTGCCAGCAGCTGGGACTCTGGGGCCAACGTCCTGACTTTC
j_gene: TRBJ2-1; abundance: NA; v_gene: TRBV7-3; d_gene: NA; CDR3aa: CASSLSRDNEQFF; CDR3nt: TGTGCCAGCAGCTTATCACGCGACAATGAGCAGTTCTTC
j_gene: TRBJ2-3; abundance: NA; v_gene: TRBV7-2; d_gene: NA; CDR3aa: CASSLGGALADTQYF; CDR3nt: TGTGCCAGCAGCTTAGGAGGAGCTTTGGCAGATACGCAGTATTTT
j_gene: TRBJ2-1; abundance: NA; v_gene: TRBV7-9; d_gene: NA; CDR3aa: CASSPEDYLAYNEQFF; CDR3nt: TGTGCCAGCAGCCCCGAGGACTACCTAGCCTACAATGAGCAGTTCTTC
j_gene: TRBJ2-5; abundance: NA; v_gene: TRBV7-9; d_gene: NA; CDR3aa: CAIEGRGETQYF; CDR3nt: TGTGCCATAGAGGGTCGTGGAGAGACCCAGTACTTC
j_gene: TRBJ2-5; abundance: NA; v_gene: TRBV7-6; d_gene: TRBD2; CDR3aa: CASSLAAGGGDQETQYF; CDR3nt: TGTGCCAGCAGCTTAGCGGCGGGAGGAGGTGACCAAGAGACCCAGTACTTC
j_gene: TRBJ2-1; abundance: many; v_gene: TRBV28; d_gene: TRBD2; CDR3aa: CASSLSLAGAEQFF; CDR3nt: TGTGCCAGCAGTTTATCGTTAGCGGGGGCCGAGCAGTTCTTC
j_gene: TRBJ2-7; abundance: many; v_gene: TRBV11-2; d_gene: NA; CDR3aa: CASSRLGYEQYF; CDR3nt: TGTGCCAGCAGCCGGCTCGGGTACGAGCAGTACTTC
j_gene: TRBJ2-3; abundance: NA; v_gene: TRBV12-3/TRBV12-4; d_gene: NA; CDR3aa: CASSFKVSTDTQYF; CDR3nt: TGTGCCAGCAGTTTTAAGGTTAGCACAGATACGCAGTATTTT
j_gene: TRBJ2-1; abundance: NA; v_gene: TRBV7-2; d_gene: NA; CDR3aa: CASSLSPSPYNEQFF; CDR3nt: TGTGCCAGCAGCTTAAGCCCTAGTCCTTACAATGAGCAGTTCTTC